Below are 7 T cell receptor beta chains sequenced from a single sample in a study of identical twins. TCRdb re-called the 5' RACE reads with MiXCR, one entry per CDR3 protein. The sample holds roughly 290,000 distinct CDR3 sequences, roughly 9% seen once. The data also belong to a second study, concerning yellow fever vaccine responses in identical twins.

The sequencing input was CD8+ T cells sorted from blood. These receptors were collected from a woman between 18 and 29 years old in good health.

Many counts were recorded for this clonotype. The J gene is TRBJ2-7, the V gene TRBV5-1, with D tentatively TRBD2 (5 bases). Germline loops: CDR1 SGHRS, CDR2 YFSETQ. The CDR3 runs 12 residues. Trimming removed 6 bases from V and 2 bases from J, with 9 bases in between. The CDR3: CASKGETYEQYF. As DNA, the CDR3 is TGCGCCAGCAAGGGAGAGACCTACGAGCAGTACTTC.

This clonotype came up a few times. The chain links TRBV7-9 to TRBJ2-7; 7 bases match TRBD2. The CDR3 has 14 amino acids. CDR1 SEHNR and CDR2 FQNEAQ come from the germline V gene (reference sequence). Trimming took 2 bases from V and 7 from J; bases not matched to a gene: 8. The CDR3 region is CASSLTGRSREQYF. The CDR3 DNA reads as TGTGCCAGCAGCTTAACCGGGAGGTCGAGGGAGCAGTACTTC. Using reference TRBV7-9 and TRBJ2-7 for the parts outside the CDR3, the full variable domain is DTGVSQNPRHKITKRGQNVTFRCDPISEHNRLYWYRQTLGQGPEFLTYFQNEAQLEKSRLLSDRFSAERPKGSFSTLEIQRTEQGDSAMYLCASSLTGRSREQYFGPGTRLTVT.

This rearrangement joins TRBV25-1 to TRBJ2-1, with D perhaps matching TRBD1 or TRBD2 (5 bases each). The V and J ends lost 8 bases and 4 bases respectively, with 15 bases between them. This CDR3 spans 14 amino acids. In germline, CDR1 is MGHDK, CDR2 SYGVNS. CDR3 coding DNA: TGTGCCAGCGGGGCCGTTAGCGAGTACAATGAGCAGTTCTTC. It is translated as CASGAVSEYNEQFF.

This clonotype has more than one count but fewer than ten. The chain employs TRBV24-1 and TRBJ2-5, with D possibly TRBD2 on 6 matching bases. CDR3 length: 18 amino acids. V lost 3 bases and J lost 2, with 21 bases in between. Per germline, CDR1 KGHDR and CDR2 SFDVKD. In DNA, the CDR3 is TGTGCCACCAGTGATCGTGGGACTGGCTCCGGAATTCAAGAGACCCAGTACTTC. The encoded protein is CATSDRGTGSGIQETQYF.

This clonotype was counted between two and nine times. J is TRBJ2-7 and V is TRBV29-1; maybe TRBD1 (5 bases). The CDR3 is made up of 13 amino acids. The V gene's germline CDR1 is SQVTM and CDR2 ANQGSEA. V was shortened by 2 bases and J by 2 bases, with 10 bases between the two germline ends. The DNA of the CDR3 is TGCAGCGTTGAAACAGGACACACCTACGAGCAGTACTTC. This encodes CSVETGHTYEQYF.

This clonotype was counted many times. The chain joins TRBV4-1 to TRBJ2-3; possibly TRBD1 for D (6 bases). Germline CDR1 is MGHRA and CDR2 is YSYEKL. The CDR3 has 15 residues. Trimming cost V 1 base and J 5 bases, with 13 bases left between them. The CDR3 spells CASSQVGGRKDTQYF. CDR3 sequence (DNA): TGCGCCAGCAGCCAAGTAGGGGGTAGAAAAGATACGCAGTATTTT.

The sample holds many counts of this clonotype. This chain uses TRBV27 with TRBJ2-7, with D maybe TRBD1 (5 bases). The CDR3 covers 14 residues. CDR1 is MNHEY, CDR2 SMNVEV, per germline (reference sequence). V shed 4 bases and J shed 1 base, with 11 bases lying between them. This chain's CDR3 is CASSWGSNSYEQYF. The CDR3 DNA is TGTGCCAGCAGTTGGGGCAGCAATTCCTACGAGCAGTACTTC.